Each of the 20 T cell receptor beta chains below was sequenced from the same sample in a study of blood T cell repertoires in COVID-19. Using immunoSEQ multiplex PCR, the repertoire was profiled, and TCRdb retains in-frame clones only, with some absent. The sample has over 85,000 clones, roughly 86% seen once. Sequencing was done on a sample of peripheral blood. The source is a human donor in a cohort sampled during active COVID-19.

V is TRBV19 and J is TRBJ2-7; D is unclear. The CDR3 has 13 residues. The germline gives CDR1 LNHDA, CDR2 SQIVND (reference sequence). The V end lost 5 bases, the J end lost 4 bases, and 12 bases lay between the germline ends. This CDR3 reads CASSAFVDYEQYF. CDR3 DNA: TGTGCCAGTAGTGCCTTCGTAGATTACGAGCAGTACTTC.

The chain joins TRBV7-9 to TRBJ2-2; D is ambiguous. Germline lookup yields CDR1 SEHNR and CDR2 FQNEAQ (reference sequence). V lost 7 bases and J 0 bases, leaving 9 bases between the germline ends. The CDR3 contains 14 residues. CDR3 protein: CASNWATNTGELFF. The CDR3 nucleotides read TGTGCCAGCAATTGGGCCACGAACACCGGGGAGCTGTTTTTT. Filled out from reference TRBV7-9 and TRBJ2-2, the complete variable domain reads DTGVSQNPRHKITKRGQNVTFRCDPISEHNRLYWYRQTLGQGPEFLTYFQNEAQLEKSRLLSDRFSAERPKGSFSTLEIQRTEQGDSAMYLCASNWATNTGELFFGEGSRLTVL.

The rearrangement uses TRBV28 and TRBJ1-5, with D possibly being TRBD1 (5 bases). Between the trimmed V and J ends, which lost 5 bases and 6 bases, there was a span of 14 bases. Germline-derived CDR1 and CDR2 are MDHEN and SYDVKM. The CDR3 is made up of 14 amino acids. DNA of the CDR3: TGTGCCAGCAGTCCAATGCTCCAGGGTCAGCCCCAGCATTTT. Residues: CASSPMLQGQPQHF.

J is TRBJ2-1 and V is TRBV4-1; TRBD2 is a possible D gene (6 bases). CDR1 and CDR2 from the germline V gene are MGHRA and YSYEKL. CDR3 length: 14 residues. Trimming cost V 0 bases and J 8 bases, with 11 bases left between them. CDR3 loop: CASSQEGGSDEQFF. The CDR3 region has the DNA TGCGCCAGCAGCCAAGAGGGGGGATCTGATGAGCAGTTCTTC.

The CDR3 region has the DNA TGTGCCAGTAGAAGACAGTCTATGTCCTACAATGAGCAGTTCTTC. Translated: CASRRQSMSYNEQFF. The J gene is TRBJ2-1, the V gene TRBV19, with a tentative D call TRBD1 (5 bases). The CDR3 spans 15 residues. Between the trimmed V and J ends, which lost 6 bases and 1 base, there was a span of 13 bases. Looked up from germline, CDR1 is LNHDA and CDR2 is SQIVND (reference sequence).

The chain couples TRBV5-1 to TRBJ2-1; D gene uncertain. This CDR3 is built from 13 residues. The germline V and J ends were trimmed by 4 bases and 3 bases, with 8 bases remaining between them. Germline V lookup: CDR1 SGHRS, CDR2 YFSETQ. CDR3 nucleotides: TGCGCCAGCAGCCTTGACATCTACAATGAGCAGTTCTTC. Its protein is CASSLDIYNEQFF.

The gene calls are TRBV2 and TRBJ1-5, with a tentative D call TRBD1 (5 bases). Germline CDR1 SNHLY, CDR2 FYNNEI. The CDR3 sequence is 16 residues long. The V and J ends lost 2 bases and 1 base respectively, with 12 bases between them. CDR3 sequence: CASSERRGTSNQPQHF. The CDR3 nucleotides are TGTGCCAGCAGTGAACGTCGGGGGACGAGCAATCAGCCCCAGCATTTT.

This chain links TRBV18 with TRBJ2-6, with D perhaps matching TRBD1 (6 bases). CDR3 length: 15 amino acids. Trimming stripped 5 bases from V and 0 bases from J, with 8 bases between. Germline V gene data show CDR1 as KGHSH and CDR2 as LQKENI. CDR3 coding DNA: TGTGCCAGCTCAATACAGGGCTCTGGGGCCAACGTCCTGACTTTC. Encoded protein: CASSIQGSGANVLTF.

The chain couples TRBV10-3 to TRBJ1-5; possible D gene TRBD1, 5 bases. The germline V gene has CDR1 ENHRY and CDR2 SYGVKD. The CDR3 sequence is 15 residues long. Trimming removed 0 bases from V and 0 bases from J, with 6 bases in between. The CDR3 region has the DNA TGTGCCATCAGTGAGTCGGGGGGTAGCAATCAGCCCCAGCATTTT. Its translation: CAISESGGSNQPQHF.

This chain links TRBV11-2 with TRBJ1-2; D remains ambiguous. The CDR3 is 16 residues long. Germline-derived CDR1 and CDR2 are SGHAT and FQNNGV. Deletions cut 5 bases from V and 2 bases from J, with 18 bases between. CDR3 sequence: CASSRLRSDRNYGYTF. CDR3 coding DNA: TGTGCCAGCAGCCGACTACGATCGGACCGGAACTATGGCTACACCTTC.

The chain employs TRBV9 and TRBJ2-1, with D possibly being TRBD1 (5 bases). CDR1 is SGDLS and CDR2 is YYNGEE in the germline V gene. The CDR3 is 15 amino acids. Trimming pared 3 bases from V and 8 bases from J, leaving 18 bases between. The CDR3 sequence is CASSASGNSRDEQFF. The CDR3 nucleotides read TGTGCCAGCAGCGCATCAGGGAATAGCCGGGATGAGCAGTTCTTC. Full variable domain (outside the CDR3, taken from reference TRBV9 and TRBJ2-1): DSGVTQTPKHLITATGQRVTLRCSPRSGDLSVYWYQQSLDQGLQFLIQYYNGEERAKGNILERFSAQQFPDLHSELNLSSLELGDSALYFCASSASGNSRDEQFFGPGTRLTVL.

This chain links TRBV7-2 with TRBJ2-7, with D unclear. Deletions cut 2 bases from V and 0 bases from J, with 14 bases between. The CDR3 loop spans 16 amino acids. The germline V gene encodes CDR1 SGHTA and CDR2 FQGNSA. The DNA for the CDR3 is TGTGCCAGCAGCTTATCCGTGCGGAGCGTCTCCTACGAGCAGTACTTC. As protein: CASSLSVRSVSYEQYF.

This clone is a singleton in its sample. The J gene is TRBJ1-6, the V gene TRBV5-4; TRBD1 might be the D (6 bases). Trimming removed 0 bases from V and 6 bases from J, with 16 bases in between. The CDR3 consists of 17 residues. The germline CDR1 and CDR2 sequences are SGHNT and YYREEE (reference sequence). CDR3: CASSLDLLQGVNSPLHF. For the CDR3, the DNA is TGTGCCAGCAGCTTGGACCTTTTACAGGGAGTTAATTCACCCCTCCACTTT.

CDR3 loop: CASRAGTDNSPLHF. The CDR3, as DNA: TGTGCCAGCAGGGCCGGGACAGATAATTCACCCCTCCACTTT. The chain carries TRBV7-3 and TRBJ1-6, with 7 bases that match TRBD1. The CDR3 totals 14 residues. J lost 5 bases, V lost 6 bases, and 4 bases had no gene match. Germline CDR1 SGHTA, CDR2 FQGTGA. Together with reference TRBV7-3 and TRBJ1-6, the CDR3 gives the full variable domain: GAGVSQTPSNKVTEKGKYVELRCDPISGHTALYWYRQSLGQGPEFLIYFQGTGAADDSGLPNDRFFAVRPEGSVSTLKIQRTERGDSAVYLCASRAGTDNSPLHFGNGTRLTVT.

The gene calls are TRBV11-2 and TRBJ1-2, with unresolved D. Germline CDR1 SGHAT, CDR2 FQNNGV. The CDR3 is 15 amino acids. Trimming removed 10 bases from V and 0 bases from J, with 18 bases in between. The CDR3 DNA reads TGTGCCACCCTACTGCTCCCAAACGCTAACTATGGCTACACCTTC. This codes for CATLLLPNANYGYTF.

This chain joins TRBV5-1 and TRBJ2-3; D gene uncertain. The V gene's germline CDR1 is SGHRS and CDR2 YFSETQ. The V gene lost 3 bases and the J gene lost 3 bases, with 8 bases spanning the gap. The CDR3 has 13 residues. The CDR3 sequence: CASSSPPTDTQYF. For the CDR3, the DNA is TGCGCCAGCAGCTCCCCTCCGACAGATACGCAGTATTTT.

This clone was counted between two and nine times. CDR3 in amino acids: CASSPRQGYNSPLHF. CDR3 sequence (DNA): TGTGCCAGTAGCCCGAGACAGGGTTATAATTCACCCCTCCACTTT. The chain joins TRBV19 to TRBJ1-6, with TRBD1 matching 7 bases. Per germline, CDR1 LNHDA and CDR2 SQIVND (reference sequence). Trimming took 6 bases from V and 4 from J; bases not matched to a gene: 6. This CDR3 region has 15 residues.

The genes are TRBV5-6 and TRBJ1-5, with 7 bases lining up with TRBD1. This CDR3 has 15 amino acids. Looked up from germline, CDR1 is SGHDT and CDR2 is YYEEEE. Trimming at V came to 1 base and at J to 5 bases, leaving 6 bases not matched to a gene. CDR3 protein: CASSLRQGLDQPQHF. The DNA of the CDR3 is TGTGCCAGCAGCTTGCGACAGGGTTTGGATCAGCCCCAGCATTTT.

The chain joins TRBV10-3 to TRBJ2-6; 9 bases fit TRBD1. The CDR3 consists of 16 residues. V shed 4 bases and J 9 bases; nucleotides not matched to a gene: 10. Germline loops: CDR1 ENHRY, CDR2 SYGVKD. CDR3 coding DNA: TGTGCCATCAGTGCGGAAAAGGACAGGGGTGGCAACGTCCTGACTTTC. It yields the protein CAISAEKDRGGNVLTF.

The chain has TRBV10-3 and TRBJ1-2, with 8 bases fitting TRBD1. Germline CDR1 ENHRY, CDR2 SYGVKD. The V segment lost 0 bases and the J segment 5 bases; nucleotides outside the gene matches: 17. The CDR3 is 19 residues long. For the CDR3, the DNA is TGTGCCATCAGTGAGTCTCGGGCCGGGGACTCGACAGGGGTTTATGGCTACACCTTC. Protein product: CAISESRAGDSTGVYGYTF.